The rows below give T cell receptor beta chains drawn from one sample of a study of naive and memory T cell subsets. TCRdb reanalysed the UMI-ligation and nested PCR reads using MiXCR and keeps one entry per CDR3 protein. The sample contains tens of thousands of distinct CDR3 sequences, roughly 13% of which appear only once. Sequencing used central memory CD4+ T cells from blood. The receptors shown here come from a human donor in good health. Each CDR3 is given with its conserved first and last residue. Each record gives: J gene, D gene, clone size, V gene, CDR3 protein, CDR3 DNA. The D gene is left open where the match is weak. Rows may omit the clone size; those that give it use once, few, many or a size class.

j_call: TRBJ2-7; d_call: TRBD2; clone_size: many; v_call: TRBV12-3/TRBV12-4; cdr3_aa: CASRPRGGSYEQYF; cdr3_nt: TGTGCCAGCAGGCCACGGGGGGGGTCCTACGAGCAGTACTTC
j_call: TRBJ2-5; d_call: .; clone_size: many; v_call: TRBV4-2; cdr3_aa: CASSESRDIKTQYF; cdr3_nt: TGTGCCAGCAGCGAATCCCGGGACATAAAGACCCAGTACTTC
j_call: TRBJ1-1; d_call: .; clone_size: .; v_call: TRBV5-1; cdr3_aa: CASSPRRGDTNTEAFF; cdr3_nt: TGCGCCAGCAGCCCCCGTAGAGGAGATACTAACACTGAAGCTTTCTTT
j_call: TRBJ1-2; d_call: .; clone_size: .; v_call: TRBV29-1; cdr3_aa: CSVAVRNYGYTF; cdr3_nt: TGCAGCGTTGCGGTCAGAAACTATGGCTACACCTTC
j_call: TRBJ2-1; d_call: .; clone_size: many; v_call: TRBV12-3/TRBV12-4; cdr3_aa: CASSTRDEQFF; cdr3_nt: TGTGCCAGCAGTACCCGTGATGAGCAGTTCTTC
j_call: TRBJ1-2; d_call: .; clone_size: .; v_call: TRBV18; cdr3_aa: CASSPGVGPNYGYTF; cdr3_nt: TGTGCCAGCTCACCGGGGGTCGGTCCTAACTATGGCTACACCTTC
j_call: TRBJ2-7; d_call: .; clone_size: few; v_call: TRBV30; cdr3_aa: CAWSVLLRWNF; cdr3_nt: TGTGCCTGGAGTGTACTTTTGCGGTGGAACTTC
j_call: TRBJ1-1; d_call: .; clone_size: .; v_call: TRBV5-5; cdr3_aa: CASSSDGYTEAFF; cdr3_nt: TGTGCCAGCAGCTCCGACGGCTACACTGAAGCTTTCTTT
j_call: TRBJ1-1; d_call: TRBD1; clone_size: many; v_call: TRBV6-2/TRBV6-3; cdr3_aa: CASRTRTGEVEAFF; cdr3_nt: TGTGCCAGCAGGACGAGGACAGGGGAGGTTGAAGCTTTCTTT
j_call: TRBJ1-1; d_call: .; clone_size: .; v_call: TRBV29-1; cdr3_aa: CSVVANLNTEAFF; cdr3_nt: TGCAGCGTTGTTGCCAACTTGAACACTGAAGCTTTCTTT
j_call: TRBJ1-1; d_call: .; clone_size: .; v_call: TRBV12-5; cdr3_aa: CASGPDGNTEAFF; cdr3_nt: TGTGCTAGTGGACCCGACGGGAACACTGAAGCTTTCTTT
j_call: TRBJ1-3; d_call: .; clone_size: .; v_call: TRBV5-1; cdr3_aa: CASSLGPGRLGNTIYF; cdr3_nt: TGCGCCAGCAGCTTGGGGCCAGGAAGGCTCGGAAACACCATATATTTT
j_call: TRBJ2-5; d_call: .; clone_size: .; v_call: TRBV4-3; cdr3_aa: CASSQDHYEETQYF; cdr3_nt: TGCGCCAGCAGCCAAGATCACTATGAAGAGACCCAGTACTTC
j_call: TRBJ2-3; d_call: .; clone_size: many; v_call: TRBV12-3/TRBV12-4; cdr3_aa: CASSPLTGDTQYF; cdr3_nt: TGTGCCAGCAGTCCACTCACTGGGGATACGCAGTATTTT
j_call: TRBJ2-7; d_call: .; clone_size: .; v_call: TRBV11-2; cdr3_aa: CASSLAPGVTYEQYF; cdr3_nt: TGTGCCAGCAGCTTAGCCCCCGGGGTAACCTACGAGCAGTACTTC
j_call: TRBJ2-3; d_call: .; clone_size: .; v_call: TRBV20-1; cdr3_aa: CSARRRGARDTQYF; cdr3_nt: TGCAGTGCCCGACGTCGGGGGGCTCGAGATACGCAGTATTTT
j_call: TRBJ2-3; d_call: TRBD2; clone_size: .; v_call: TRBV7-2; cdr3_aa: CASSSRGVSTDTQYF; cdr3_nt: TGTGCCAGCAGCTCGCGGGGGGTTAGCACAGATACGCAGTATTTT
j_call: TRBJ1-2; d_call: .; clone_size: .; v_call: TRBV7-9; cdr3_aa: CASSPRDSAYGYTF; cdr3_nt: TGTGCCAGCAGCCCAAGGGACTCGGCCTATGGCTACACCTTC
j_call: TRBJ1-6; d_call: TRBD1; clone_size: few; v_call: TRBV7-2; cdr3_aa: CASSFAGGSYNSPLHF; cdr3_nt: TGTGCCAGCAGCTTTGCAGGGGGCTCCTATAATTCACCCCTCCACTTT
j_call: TRBJ2-3; d_call: TRBD2; clone_size: many; v_call: TRBV7-2; cdr3_aa: CASSLSGGTDTQYF; cdr3_nt: TGTGCCAGCAGCCTGAGCGGGGGCACAGATACGCAGTATTTT
j_call: TRBJ2-7; d_call: .; clone_size: .; v_call: TRBV7-2; cdr3_aa: CASSFVGLAPFGRQYF; cdr3_nt: TGTGCCAGCAGCTTCGTGGGGCTAGCCCCTTTCGGGAGGCAGTACTTC
j_call: TRBJ2-7; d_call: TRBD1; clone_size: many; v_call: TRBV29-1; cdr3_aa: CSVRGQGSTYEQYF; cdr3_nt: TGCAGCGTCCGAGGACAGGGGTCAACCTACGAGCAGTACTTC
j_call: TRBJ2-5; d_call: .; clone_size: .; v_call: TRBV10-2; cdr3_aa: CASSRIRETQYF; cdr3_nt: TGCGCCAGCAGTCGTATAAGAGAGACCCAGTACTTC